The rows below give T cell receptor beta chains drawn from one sample of a study of blood T cell repertoires in COVID-19. This table comes from immunoSEQ multiplex PCR, and its TCRdb copy is limited to in-frame clones, with some not included. The sample consists of hundreds of thousands of clones, 75% to 90% of them appearing once. Sample: PBMCs or T cells enriched from blood (not recorded which). These receptors were collected from a man aged 30-40 years who had recovered from COVID-19. The CDR3 runs from the conserved cysteine through the conserved F or W.

V,J,CDR3
TRBV19,TRBJ2-1,CASRLRGGNEQFF
TRBV3-1/TRBV3-2,TRBJ2-3,CASSPTAASTDTQYF
TRBV27,TRBJ2-1,CASSPYPGLASNEQFF
TRBV9,TRBJ2-3,CASSPWGRLLISTDTQYF
TRBV19,TRBJ2-5,CASSIIAQETQYF
TRBV3-1/TRBV3-2,TRBJ2-7,CASSPSGTRGYEQYF
TRBV28,TRBJ2-7,CASSSPNEQYF
TRBV24-1,TRBJ1-2,CATSDAGTRETHGYTF
TRBV5-6,TRBJ2-7,CASSNGLAGPYEQYF
TRBV6-5,TRBJ2-7,CASSFSSGRGETF
TRBV18,TRBJ2-3,CASSPAVGGTDTQYF
TRBV18,TRBJ1-2,CASSPAGATSTGYTF
TRBV24-1,TRBJ2-5,CATSDPRLEQETQYF
TRBV4-2,TRBJ1-5,CASSQVGRGVFDQPQHF
TRBV5-1,TRBJ2-7,CASSLDRLASYEQYF
TRBV5-4,TRBJ2-5,CASSWIAGQGAETQYF
TRBV13,TRBJ1-2,CASSLGGEQLNYGYTF
TRBV5-6,TRBJ2-7,CASSLESGNSYEQYF
TRBV4-1,TRBJ2-1,CASSQASGKTYNEQFF
TRBV12-3/TRBV12-4,TRBJ1-5,CASRTGRQPQHF
TRBV7-7,TRBJ2-7,CASSLTPGLAGASTTYEQYF
TRBV6-5,TRBJ2-7,CASIEGGTQVSQYF
TRBV7-2,TRBJ1-2,CASSLAQVRAGDYGYTF
TRBV11-3,TRBJ2-5,CASSLRTGGQETQYF
TRBV14,TRBJ2-7,CASSPYTGSYEQYF
TRBV5-6,TRBJ2-7,CASSTRLAGPYEQYF
TRBV7-2,TRBJ1-2,CASSSPGRNYGYTF
TRBV19,TRBJ2-3,CASRGTGTDTQYF
TRBV7-8,TRBJ2-1,CASSSRDRGKNEQFF
TRBV3-1/TRBV3-2,TRBJ2-3,CASSHTTGTTLTDTQYF
TRBV28,TRBJ2-5,CASSRTQETQYF
TRBV7-9,TRBJ1-5,CASSLVRDSLVGNQPQHF
TRBV10-1,TRBJ2-3,CASSRRGGGRTDTQYF
TRBV9,TRBJ2-7,CASSAEGGTYEQYF
TRBV5-5,TRBJ2-7,CASSLGQGVYEQYF